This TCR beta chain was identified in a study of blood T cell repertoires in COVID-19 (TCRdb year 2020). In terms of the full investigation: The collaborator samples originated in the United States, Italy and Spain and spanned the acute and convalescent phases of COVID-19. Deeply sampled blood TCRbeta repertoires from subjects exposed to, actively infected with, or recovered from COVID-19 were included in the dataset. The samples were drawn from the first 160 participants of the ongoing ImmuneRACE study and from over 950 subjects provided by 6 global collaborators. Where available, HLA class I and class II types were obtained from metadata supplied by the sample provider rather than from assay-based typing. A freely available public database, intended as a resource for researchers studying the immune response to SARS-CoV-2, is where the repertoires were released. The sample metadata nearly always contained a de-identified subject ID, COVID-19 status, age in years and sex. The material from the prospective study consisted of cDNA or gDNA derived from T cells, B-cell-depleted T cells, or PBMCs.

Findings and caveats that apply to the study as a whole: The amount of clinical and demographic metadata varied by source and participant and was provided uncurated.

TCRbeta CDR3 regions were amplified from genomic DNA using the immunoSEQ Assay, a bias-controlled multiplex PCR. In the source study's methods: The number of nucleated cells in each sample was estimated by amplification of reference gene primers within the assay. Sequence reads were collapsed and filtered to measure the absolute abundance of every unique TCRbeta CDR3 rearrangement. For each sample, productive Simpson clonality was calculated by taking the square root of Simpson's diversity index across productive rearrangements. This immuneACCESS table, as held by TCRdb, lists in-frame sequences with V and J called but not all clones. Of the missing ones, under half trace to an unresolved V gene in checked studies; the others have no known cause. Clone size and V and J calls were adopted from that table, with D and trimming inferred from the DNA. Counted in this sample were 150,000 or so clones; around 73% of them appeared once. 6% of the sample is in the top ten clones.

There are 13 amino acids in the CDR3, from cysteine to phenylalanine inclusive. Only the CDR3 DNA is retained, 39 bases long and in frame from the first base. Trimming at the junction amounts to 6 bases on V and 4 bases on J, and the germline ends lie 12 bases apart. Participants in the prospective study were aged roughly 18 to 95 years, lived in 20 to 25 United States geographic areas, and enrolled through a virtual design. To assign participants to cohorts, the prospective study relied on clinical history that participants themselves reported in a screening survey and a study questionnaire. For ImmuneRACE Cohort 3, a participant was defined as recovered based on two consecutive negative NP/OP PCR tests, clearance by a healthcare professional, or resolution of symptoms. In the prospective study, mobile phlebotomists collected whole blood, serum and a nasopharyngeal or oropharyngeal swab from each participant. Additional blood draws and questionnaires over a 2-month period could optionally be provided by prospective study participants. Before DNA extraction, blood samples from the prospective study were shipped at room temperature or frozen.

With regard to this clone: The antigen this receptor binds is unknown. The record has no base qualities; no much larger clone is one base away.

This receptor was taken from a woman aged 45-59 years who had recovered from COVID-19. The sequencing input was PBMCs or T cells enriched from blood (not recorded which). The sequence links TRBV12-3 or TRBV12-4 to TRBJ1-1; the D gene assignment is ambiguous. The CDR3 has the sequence CASSPAGITEAFF. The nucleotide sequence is TGTGCCAGCAGCCCCGCGGGGATCACTGAAGCTTTCTTT.